This entry features one T cell receptor beta chain sequence. The antigen remains unidentified. The sample comes from a study of response to subunit inactivated influenza vaccine. Notes on the study in general: The authors offered the suggestion that each seasonal influenza vaccination recruits few new T cells.

Germline CDR1 DFQATT, CDR2 SNEGSKA (reference sequence). V was pared by 5 bases and J by 5 bases, with 13 bases between. CDR3 size: 13 residues. TCRdb reprocessed the RT-PCR reads with MiXCR, giving one entry per CDR3 protein. This sample has 400,000 to 650,000 distinct CDR3 sequences, with 6% to 9% found just once. Sequencing was performed on PBMCs from blood, taken roughly 24 months after vaccination. V gene TRBV20-1 combines with J gene TRBJ2-1; D remains unclear. The TCR comes from a man aged 45 to 70 who received an inactivated influenza vaccine. The CDR3 DNA follows: TGCAGTGCTCCCCCGGCACAGAACAATGAGCAGTTCTTC. Translated, it gives CSAPPAQNNEQFF.